This entry lists 11 T cell receptor beta chains sequenced from one sample in a study of T cells expressing NK-cell markers. TCRdb re-called the 5' RACE reads and shows each CDR3 protein once, DNA omitted. The listing records around 280,000 distinct CDR3 sequences. Sequencing used blood T cells: a sorted CD56 or NKG2C T cell subset, CD4+ or CD8+ T cells, or bulk PBMC T cells (not recorded which). Receptors originate from a man aged 18-30 years in good health.

V is TRBV12-3 or TRBV12-4 and J is TRBJ2-7; TCRdb designates TRBD1, a call that cannot be tested without DNA. The CDR3 spans 19 residues. CDR3 protein: CASSSTWSPEEDMSYEQYF.

V usage is TRBV11-2 and J usage is TRBJ2-5. The CDR3 is 13 amino acids. Germline assignment: CDR1 SGHAT and CDR2 FQNNGV. This CDR3 is CASSLQRKGTQYF.

The rearrangement joins TRBV5-5 to TRBJ2-1. Germline V lookup: CDR1 SGHKS, CDR2 YYEKEE (reference sequence). The CDR3 is made up of 13 amino acids. CDR3 amino acids: CASSSSSYNEQFF. The whole variable domain, remainder taken from reference TRBV5-5 and TRBJ2-1, is DAGVTQSPTHLIKTRGQQVTLRCSPISGHKSVSWYQQVLGQGPQFIFQYYEKEERGRGNFPDRFSARQFPNYSSELNVNALLLGDSALYLCASSSSSYNEQFFGPGTRLTVL.

The chain uses TRBV28 and TRBJ2-4. Germline CDR1 is MDHEN and CDR2 is SYDVKM. The CDR3 contains 12 residues. The CDR3 sequence is CASSSFQNIQYF.

V and J are TRBV4-1 and TRBJ1-5; no DNA is available, so the TRBD1 call from TCRdb remains unchecked. Germline assignment: CDR1 MGHRA and CDR2 YSYEKL. The CDR3 consists of 17 residues. The CDR3 sequence: CASSQAFGGQGNQPQHF.

The chain is built from TRBV5-5 and TRBJ1-1; TCRdb lists TRBD1, though no DNA is available to test this call. Looked up from germline, CDR1 is SGHKS and CDR2 is YYEKEE (reference sequence). This CDR3 comprises 14 residues. CDR3 region: CASLKTGMIAEAFF.

The chain recombines TRBV5-1 with TRBJ1-2. Germline V CDR1 and CDR2: SGHRS, YFSETQ. The CDR3 contains 13 residues. CDR3 amino acids: CASSTIEGYGYTF.

The chain links TRBV27 to TRBJ2-3. The germline gives CDR1 MNHEY, CDR2 SMNVEV (reference sequence). This CDR3 contains 13 residues. This CDR3 is CARPRMVEDTQYF.

This rearrangement joins TRBV12-3 or TRBV12-4 to TRBJ1-1; TCRdb outputs TRBD1, but without DNA this stays unchecked. The CDR3 runs to 18 residues. The CDR3 reads CASSPPLRFYTQNTEAFF.

V is TRBV15 and J is TRBJ2-5. Germline V CDR1 and CDR2: LNHNV, YYDKDF (reference sequence). The CDR3 consists of 15 residues. This CDR3 reads CATSRDQQLQETQYF.

The chain couples TRBV15 to TRBJ2-4; no DNA is available, so the TRBD2 call from TCRdb remains unchecked. This CDR3 contains 15 residues. Germline V gene data show CDR1 as LNHNV and CDR2 as YYDKDF (reference sequence). This CDR3 is CATSWREGAKNIQYF. Full variable domain (missing parts from reference TRBV15 and TRBJ2-4): DAMVIQNPRYQVTQFGKPVTLSCSQTLNHNVMYWYQQKSSQAPKLLFHYYDKDFNNEADTPDNFQSRRPNTSFCFLDIRSPGLGDTAMYLCATSWREGAKNIQYFGAGTRLSVL.